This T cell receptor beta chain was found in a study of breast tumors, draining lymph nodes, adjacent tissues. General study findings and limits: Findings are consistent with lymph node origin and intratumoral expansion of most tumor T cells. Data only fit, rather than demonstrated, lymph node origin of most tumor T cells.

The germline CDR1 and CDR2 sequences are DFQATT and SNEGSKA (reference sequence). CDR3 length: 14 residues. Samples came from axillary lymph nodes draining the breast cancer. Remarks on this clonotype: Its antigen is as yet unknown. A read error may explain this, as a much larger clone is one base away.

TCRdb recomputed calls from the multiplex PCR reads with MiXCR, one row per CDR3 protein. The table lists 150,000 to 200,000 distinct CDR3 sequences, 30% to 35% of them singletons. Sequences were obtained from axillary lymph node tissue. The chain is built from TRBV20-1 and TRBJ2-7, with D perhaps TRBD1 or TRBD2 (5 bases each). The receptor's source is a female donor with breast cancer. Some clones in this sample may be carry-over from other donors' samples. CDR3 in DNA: TGCAGTGCTAGCTGGGGACGCAGCTCCTCCGAGCAGTACTTC. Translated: CSASWGRSSSEQYF.